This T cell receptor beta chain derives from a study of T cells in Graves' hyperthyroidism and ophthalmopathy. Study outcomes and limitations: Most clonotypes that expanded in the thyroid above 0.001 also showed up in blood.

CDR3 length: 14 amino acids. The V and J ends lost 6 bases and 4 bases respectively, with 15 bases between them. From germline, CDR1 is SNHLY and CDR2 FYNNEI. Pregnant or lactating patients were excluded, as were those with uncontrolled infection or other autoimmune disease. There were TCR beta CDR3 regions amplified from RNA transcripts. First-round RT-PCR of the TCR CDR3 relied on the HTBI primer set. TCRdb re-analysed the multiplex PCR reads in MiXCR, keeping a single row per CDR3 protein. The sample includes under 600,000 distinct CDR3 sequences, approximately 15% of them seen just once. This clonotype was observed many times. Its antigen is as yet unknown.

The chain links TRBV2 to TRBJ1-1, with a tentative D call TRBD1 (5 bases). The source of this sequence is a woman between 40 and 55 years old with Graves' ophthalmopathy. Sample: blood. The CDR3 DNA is TGTGCCAGCAGACCATTTGGGGGGATCACTGAAGCTTTCTTT. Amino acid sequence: CASRPFGGITEAFF.